The 3 T cell receptor beta chains below all came from one sample that was sequenced in a study of identical twins. TCRdb itself ran the 5' RACE reads through MiXCR, one entry per CDR3 protein. The table includes 1.5 million to 2 million distinct CDR3 sequences, roughly 35% detected once. Sequencing was done on a sample of cord blood. The receptors were gathered from a newborn girl in good health.

The CDR3 DNA is TGTGCCAGCAGCTTTCAGGGAAACACCATATATTTT. It is translated as CASSFQGNTIYF. The rearrangement joins TRBV7-6 to TRBJ1-3; D uncertain. CDR1 SGHVS and CDR2 FNYEAQ come from the germline V gene. The germline V and J ends were trimmed by 3 bases and 4 bases, with 4 bases remaining between them. The CDR3 sequence is 12 residues long.

The rearrangement uses TRBV20-1 and TRBJ2-7; 8 positions match TRBD1. The CDR3 consists of 14 residues. V dropped 2 bases and J dropped 4; count of bases not matched to a gene: 7. Germline CDR1 and CDR2: DFQATT and SNEGSKA (reference sequence). The CDR3 is CSARSGQAKYEQYF. CDR3 DNA: TGCAGTGCTAGATCGGGACAGGCGAAGTACGAGCAGTACTTC.

This clonotype was seen ten or more times. The rearrangement links TRBV29-1 to TRBJ1-2; no clear D. Looked up from germline, CDR1 is SQVTM and CDR2 is ANQGSEA. The V end lost 5 bases, the J end lost 6 bases, and 7 bases lay between the germline ends. The CDR3 has 10 residues. DNA for the CDR3: TGCAGCGTTTTCGGGAATGGCTACACCTTC. It translates to CSVFGNGYTF.